This entry describes one T cell receptor beta chain. This sample was included in a study of blood T cell repertoires in COVID-19. Study in general: Acute-phase and convalescent COVID-19 samples originated in the United States, Italy and Spain. In each case, the material was cDNA or gDNA derived from T cells, B-cell-depleted T cells, or PBMCs.

How the authors handled the data: Amplification of reference gene primers was used by the study to estimate nucleated cell counts. Clones were read by immunoSEQ multiplex PCR, and TCRdb kept only the in-frame ones, dropping some. D and trimming come from the DNA, and the V and J calls and clone size come from that table. The sample lists about 260,000 clones; less than 90% were seen once. Trimming took off 2 bases at V and 4 bases at J, with 5 bases between the two ends. Germline values: CDR1 GTSNPN, CDR2 SVGIG (reference sequence). CDR3 length equals 11 residues. This chain joins TRBV30 and TRBJ2-5; D call uncertain. This receptor was obtained from a man aged 60 to 69 who had recovered from COVID-19. Material: peripheral blood. The CDR3 spells CAWSPGETQYF. The CDR3 DNA reads TGTGCCTGGAGTCCGGGAGAGACCCAGTACTTC.